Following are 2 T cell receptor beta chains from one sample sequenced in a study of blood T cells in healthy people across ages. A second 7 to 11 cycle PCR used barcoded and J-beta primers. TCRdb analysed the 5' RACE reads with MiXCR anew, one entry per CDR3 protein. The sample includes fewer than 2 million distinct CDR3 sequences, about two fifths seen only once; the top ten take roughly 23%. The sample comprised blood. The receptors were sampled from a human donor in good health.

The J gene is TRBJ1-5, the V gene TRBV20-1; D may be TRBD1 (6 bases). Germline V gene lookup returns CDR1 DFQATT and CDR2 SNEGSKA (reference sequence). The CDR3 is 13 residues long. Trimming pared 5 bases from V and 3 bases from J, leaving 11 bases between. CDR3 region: CSAEQGYNQPQHF. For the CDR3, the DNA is TGCAGTGCTGAACAGGGCTACAATCAGCCCCAGCATTTT.

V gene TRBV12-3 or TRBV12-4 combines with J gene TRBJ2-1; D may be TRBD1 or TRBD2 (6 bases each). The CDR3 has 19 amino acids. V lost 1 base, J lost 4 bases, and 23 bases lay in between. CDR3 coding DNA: TGTGCCAGCAGTTTAGGAACCCCCCGGGGGCCGGGGGATTACAATGAGCAGTTCTTC. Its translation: CASSLGTPRGPGDYNEQFF.